This TCR beta chain was recorded in a study of T cells in Graves' hyperthyroidism and ophthalmopathy. CDR3 length equals 16 residues. The V and J ends lost 0 bases and 5 bases, in that order; junction bases with no gene match: 8. CDR1 and CDR2 (germline): DFQATT, SNEGSKA (reference sequence). This clonotype was counted at least ten times. The antigen is not known. Study results and limitations: Most expanded thyroid clonotypes above 0.001 also appeared in blood.

The CDR3 regions of TCR beta were amplified from RNA transcripts. The HTBI set primed first-round TCR CDR3 RT-PCR. TCRdb ran MiXCR on the multiplex PCR reads and lists one entry per CDR3 protein. Here the sample spans some 200,000 distinct CDR3 sequences, around a sixth being singletons. The receptor was isolated from a woman in her forties or fifties with Graves' hyperthyroidism. The sequencing sample was made of blood. The chain has TRBV20-1 and TRBJ2-3, with 10 bases matching TRBD2. CDR3 DNA sequence: TGCAGTGCTAGAGATCAGCGGGAGGGGTCGGTAGATACGCAGTATTTT. Protein sequence: CSARDQREGSVDTQYF.